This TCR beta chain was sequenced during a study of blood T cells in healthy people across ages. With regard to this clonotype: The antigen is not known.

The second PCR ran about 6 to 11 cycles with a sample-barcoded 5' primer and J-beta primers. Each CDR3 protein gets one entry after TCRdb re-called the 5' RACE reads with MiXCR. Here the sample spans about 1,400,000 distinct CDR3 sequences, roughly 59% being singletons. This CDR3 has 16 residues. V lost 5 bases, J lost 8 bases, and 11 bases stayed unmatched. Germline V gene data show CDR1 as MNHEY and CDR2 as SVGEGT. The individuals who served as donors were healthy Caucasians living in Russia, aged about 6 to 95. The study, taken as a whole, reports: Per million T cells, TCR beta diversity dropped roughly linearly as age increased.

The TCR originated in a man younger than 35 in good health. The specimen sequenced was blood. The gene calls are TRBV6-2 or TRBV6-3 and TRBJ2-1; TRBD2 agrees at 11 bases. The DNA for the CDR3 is TGTGCCAGCAGTAGGATAGCGGGGGGGCTCTCGGATGAGCAGTTCTTC. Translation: CASSRIAGGLSDEQFF.